This T cell receptor beta chain originates from a study of shared clonotypes between healthy human individuals. Study findings and constraints: Sampling covered blood only; tissue repertoires likely differ.

TCRdb's copy holds only in-frame clones and misses some; the assay was immunoSEQ multiplex PCR. The sample shows fewer than 3 million clones, roughly 90% of them seen only once. A word on this clone: The antigen is undetermined.

Trimming took 3 bases from V and 10 from J, leaving 15 bases between them. Per the germline V gene, CDR1 is KGHSH and CDR2 is LQKENI. This CDR3 has 13 amino acids. The sequenced sample was naive CD4+ T cells from PBMCs. Indicated subset: CD45RA+ positively selected. The sequence derives from a man in his late teens or twenties in good health. Some clones in this sample may be carry-over from other donors' samples. The gene calls are TRBV18 and TRBJ1-1; no clear D gene. CDR3 nucleotides: TGTGCCAGCTCACCCCTGCAGACGTCGGGAGCTTTCTTT. As protein: CASSPLQTSGAFF.